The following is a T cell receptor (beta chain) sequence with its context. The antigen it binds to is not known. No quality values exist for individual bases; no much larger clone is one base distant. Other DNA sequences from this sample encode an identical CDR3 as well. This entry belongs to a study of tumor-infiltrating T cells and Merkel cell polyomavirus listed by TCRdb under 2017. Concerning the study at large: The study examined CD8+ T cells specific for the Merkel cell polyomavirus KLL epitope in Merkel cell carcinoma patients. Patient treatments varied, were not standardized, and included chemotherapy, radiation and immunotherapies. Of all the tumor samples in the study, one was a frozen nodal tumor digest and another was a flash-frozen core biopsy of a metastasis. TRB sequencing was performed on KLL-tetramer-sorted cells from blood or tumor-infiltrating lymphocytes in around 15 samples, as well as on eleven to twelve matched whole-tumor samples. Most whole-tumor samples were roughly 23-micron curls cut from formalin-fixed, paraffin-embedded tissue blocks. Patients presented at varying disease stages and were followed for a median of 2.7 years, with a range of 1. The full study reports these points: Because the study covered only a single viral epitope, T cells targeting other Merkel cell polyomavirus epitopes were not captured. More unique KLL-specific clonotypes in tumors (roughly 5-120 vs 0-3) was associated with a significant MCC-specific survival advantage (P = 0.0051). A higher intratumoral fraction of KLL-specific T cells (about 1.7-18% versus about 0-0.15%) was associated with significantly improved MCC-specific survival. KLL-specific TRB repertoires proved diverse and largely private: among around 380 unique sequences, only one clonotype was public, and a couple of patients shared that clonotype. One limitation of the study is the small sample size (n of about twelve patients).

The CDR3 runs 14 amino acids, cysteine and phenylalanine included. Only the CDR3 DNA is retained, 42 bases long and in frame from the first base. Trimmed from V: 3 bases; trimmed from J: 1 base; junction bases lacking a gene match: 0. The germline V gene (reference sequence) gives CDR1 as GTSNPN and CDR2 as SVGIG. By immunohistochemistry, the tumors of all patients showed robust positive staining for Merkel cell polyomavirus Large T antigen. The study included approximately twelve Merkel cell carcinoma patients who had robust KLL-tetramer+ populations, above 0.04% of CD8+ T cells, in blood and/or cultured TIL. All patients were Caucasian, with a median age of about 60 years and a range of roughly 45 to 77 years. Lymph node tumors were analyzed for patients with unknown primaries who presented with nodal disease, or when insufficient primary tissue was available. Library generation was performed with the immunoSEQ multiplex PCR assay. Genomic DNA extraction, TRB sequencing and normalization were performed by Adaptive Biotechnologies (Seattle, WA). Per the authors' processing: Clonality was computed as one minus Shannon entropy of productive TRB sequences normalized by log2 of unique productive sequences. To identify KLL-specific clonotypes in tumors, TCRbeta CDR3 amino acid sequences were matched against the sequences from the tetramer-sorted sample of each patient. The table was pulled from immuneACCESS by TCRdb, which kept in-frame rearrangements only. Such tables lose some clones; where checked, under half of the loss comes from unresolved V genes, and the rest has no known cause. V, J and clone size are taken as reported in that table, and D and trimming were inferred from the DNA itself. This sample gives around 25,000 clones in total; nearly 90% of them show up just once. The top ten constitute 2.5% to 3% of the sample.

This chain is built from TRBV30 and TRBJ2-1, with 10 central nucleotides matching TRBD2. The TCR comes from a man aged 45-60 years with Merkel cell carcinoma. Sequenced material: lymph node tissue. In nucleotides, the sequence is TGTGCCTGGAGGACTAGCGGGTCCTACAATGAGCAGTTCTTC. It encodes CAWRTSGSYNEQFF.